The present TCR beta chain was sequenced within a study of blood T cell repertoires in COVID-19. Study-wide background: From T cells, B-cell-depleted T cells, or PBMCs came the material, which was cDNA or gDNA.

The junction had 3 bases not matched to a gene; V was cut back by 6 bases and J by 4 bases. This CDR3 is 13 amino acids long. Original analysis: Amplified reference gene primers provided the basis for estimating nucleated cell counts. Clones were sequenced by immunoSEQ multiplex PCR, and TCRdb holds only the in-frame ones, with some missing. That table gives V, J and clone size, and the DNA gave D and trimming. Of about 170,000 clones listed, 84% are singletons. Enrolment of Seattle patients took place during active infection, and they were followed longitudinally. The sequence was collected from a woman of 80 years or more with COVID-19, enrolled during active disease. Sequenced: peripheral blood. The chain uses TRBV12-3 or TRBV12-4 and TRBJ2-4; 7 bases are shared with TRBD1. CDR3 sequence (DNA): TGTGCCAGCAGACCGACAGGGAAAAACATTCAGTACTTC. Encoded protein: CASRPTGKNIQYF.